This T cell receptor (beta chain) was sequenced during a study of beta chain features in type 1 diabetes. Study-wide points: When VDJ junctions were examined, type 1 diabetes patients showed fewer insertions and more deletions.

Sorted populations all exceeded 95% purity. Every isolated RNA sample was fully reverse transcribed, so sequencing captured expressed TCRB transcripts. Using immunoSEQ multiplex PCR, the repertoire was profiled, and TCRdb retains in-frame clones only, with some absent. The sample comprises nearly 250,000 clones, 11% to 15% of which are singletons, and roughly 0.024% rests with the top ten. In this sample, this clone turned up a few times. Antigen unknown. Per germline, CDR1 MNHEY and CDR2 SMNVEV (reference sequence). The CDR3 sequence is 16 residues long. With V trimmed by 5 bases and J by 7 bases, 8 bases remained unmatched.

The material sequenced was naive CD4+ T cells from blood. The sequence derives from a woman aged 40 to 49 in good health. The V gene is TRBV27, the J gene TRBJ2-2; TRBD2 matches 12 bases. CDR3 amino acids: CASSAPSGGAIGELFF. For the CDR3, the DNA is TGTGCCAGCAGTGCCCCTAGCGGGGGGGCCATCGGGGAGCTGTTTTTT.